This T cell receptor (beta chain) appears in the sequencing data of a study of beta chain features in type 1 diabetes. TCRB transcripts that were expressed got sequenced, as all of the isolated RNA had been reverse transcribed. Profiling relied on immunoSEQ multiplex PCR, and the TCRdb table lists in-frame clones only, not all of them. The data hold roughly 290,000 clones, with approximately 8% observed a single time. Every single donor gave one heparinised blood draw, and these averaged roughly 100 mL. In this sample, this clone turned up a few times. Trimming took off 2 bases at V and 4 bases at J, with 8 bases between the two ends. CDR3 length: 13 residues. Germline-derived CDR1 and CDR2 are SGHDT and YYEEEE.

Specimen: central memory CD4+ T cells from blood. The chain carries TRBV5-6 and TRBJ2-3; TRBD1 is a possible D gene (5 bases). This sequence originates from a woman younger than 35 in good health. The CDR3: CASSLAGPDTQYF. The CDR3, as DNA: TGTGCCAGCAGCTTAGCAGGGCCAGATACGCAGTATTTT.